What follows are 14 T cell receptor beta chains derived from one specimen sequenced in a study of cytomegalovirus exposure and HLA in healthy donors. Researchers ran the PCR with 60 Vbeta and 13 Jbeta primers. Data came from immunoSEQ multiplex PCR; TCRdb stores just in-frame clones and leaves some out. This table holds 150,000 to 170,000 clones, over 65% found once. The sequenced sample consisted of PBMCs. These receptor sequences come from a young man in good health and CMV-seronegative.

This chain links TRBV9 with TRBJ2-2; 11 nucleotides line up with TRBD2. This CDR3 is built from 16 residues. Germline CDR1 reads SGDLS; CDR2 reads YYNGEE. The V and J ends lost 0 bases and 4 bases, in that order; junction bases with no gene match: 2. The CDR3 region is CASSVALAGGTGELFF. The CDR3 region has the DNA TGTGCCAGCAGCGTAGCCCTAGCGGGGGGCACCGGGGAGCTGTTTTTT.

This clone was detected only a few times. The chain links TRBV15 to TRBJ1-6; TRBD1 is a possible D gene (5 bases). This CDR3 is built from 14 residues. The V and J ends lost 3 bases and 8 bases respectively, with 11 bases between them. Germline CDR1 is LNHNV and CDR2 is YYDKDF (reference sequence). The CDR3 reads CATSSGQGYSPLHF. The CDR3 DNA reads as TGTGCCACCAGCAGTGGGCAGGGTTATTCACCCCTCCACTTT. Full variable domain (rest looked up from reference TRBV15 and TRBJ1-6): DAMVIQNPRYQVTQFGKPVTLSCSQTLNHNVMYWYQQKSSQAPKLLFHYYDKDFNNEADTPDNFQSRRPNTSFCFLDIRSPGLGDTAMYLCATSSGQGYSPLHFGNGTRLTVT.

This chain links TRBV18 with TRBJ2-7; TRBD1 aligns across 9 bases. CDR3 length: 16 residues. The ends lost 6 bases at V and 4 bases at J; junction bases unmatched: 13. Germline CDR1 is KGHSH and CDR2 is LQKENI. This CDR3 reads CASSSPVGQGSYEQYF. The CDR3 DNA sequence: TGTGCCAGCTCCTCCCCCGTGGGACAGGGCTCTTACGAGCAGTACTTC.

J is TRBJ2-1 and V is TRBV11-1; D is perhaps TRBD2 (5 bases). Germline-derived CDR1 and CDR2 are SGHAT and FQDESV (reference sequence). The CDR3 is made up of 14 amino acids. V gave up 3 bases and J gave up 5 bases, with 11 bases separating them. In DNA form, the CDR3 reads TGTGCCAGCAGCTTTTGGGAGACTCACAATGAGCAGTTCTTC. Amino acids: CASSFWETHNEQFF.

Comment on this clone: One end of the junction does not line up with germline, which may come from a read error. The genes are TRBV28 and TRBJ2-7; 7 bases line up with TRBD1. The CDR3 is 14 residues long. Germline V CDR1 and CDR2: MDHEN, SYDVKM. CDR3 in DNA: TGTGCCAGCACTTTAGGGGGCATAACCTACGAGCAGTACTTC. It codes for CASTLGGITYEQYF.

V and J are TRBV6-4 and TRBJ2-2, with a possible D match to TRBD1 (5 bases). CDR1 and CDR2 from the germline V gene are MRHNA and SNTAGT. V dropped 8 bases and J dropped 7 bases, with 17 bases sitting between them. The CDR3 contains 14 residues. CDR3 DNA sequence: TGTGCCAGCCGTACAGGCCGAATCGACGGGGAGCTGTTTTTT. Its translation is CASRTGRIDGELFF.

The chain employs TRBV30 and TRBJ1-1; a weak D match, TRBD1 (6 bases). This CDR3 is built from 14 residues. CDR1 and CDR2 from the germline V gene are GTSNPN and SVGIG (reference sequence). V was pared by 4 bases and J by 4 bases, with 16 bases between. CDR3 loop: CAWKGVLAGTEAFF. CDR3 nucleotide sequence: TGTGCCTGGAAGGGGGTCCTGGCGGGCACTGAAGCTTTCTTT.

This sequence joins TRBV5-4 and TRBJ2-5; D perhaps matches TRBD1 (6 bases). The V and J ends lost 9 bases and 1 base respectively, with 19 bases between them. The CDR3 totals 15 residues. Germline CDR1 and CDR2: SGHNT and YYREEE (reference sequence). The DNA for the CDR3 is TGTGCCATTTCGTCAACCGGGACATCCCAAGAGACCCAGTACTTC. It is translated as CAISSTGTSQETQYF.

The chain links TRBV28 to TRBJ2-5, with 7 bases fitting TRBD1. The V and J ends lost 3 bases and 1 base, in that order; junction bases with no gene match: 8. Germline V gene data show CDR1 as MDHEN and CDR2 as SYDVKM. The CDR3 totals 16 residues. The CDR3 here is CASSLGTGDPQETQYF. The DNA for the CDR3 is TGTGCCAGCAGTTTGGGTACAGGGGATCCCCAAGAGACCCAGTACTTC.

J is TRBJ1-1 and V is TRBV11-2; 9 bases are shared with TRBD1. Trimming cost V 5 bases and J 4 bases; bases outside gene matches: 5. The germline CDR1 and CDR2 sequences are SGHAT and FQNNGV. The CDR3 sequence is 14 residues long. The CDR3 nucleotides are TGTGCCAGCAGCCAAGGGACAGGGCTCACTGAAGCTTTCTTT. Protein product: CASSQGTGLTEAFF.

This chain connects TRBV2 to TRBJ1-5; 10 bases line up with TRBD1. V lost 6 bases and J lost 3; bases outside the gene matches: 5. This CDR3 is 15 amino acids long. Germline CDR1 SNHLY, CDR2 FYNNEI. The CDR3: CASRAGTGDNQPQHF. The CDR3 region has the DNA TGTGCCAGCAGGGCCGGGACAGGGGACAATCAGCCCCAGCATTTT.

This chain links TRBV6-6 with TRBJ2-1; 8 bases line up with TRBD1. The CDR3 covers 13 residues. Trimming removed 4 bases from V and 8 bases from J; junction bases left unmatched: 4. CDR1 is MNHNY and CDR2 is SVGAGI in the germline V gene (reference sequence). CDR3 sequence (DNA): TGTGCCAGCAGTTGGGACAGGCGGCATGAGCAGTTCTTC. Amino acid sequence: CASSWDRRHEQFF.

CDR3 sequence: CATKRGFLVYEQYF. CDR3 nucleotides: TGTGCCACCAAAAGGGGGTTCTTGGTCTACGAGCAGTACTTC. The rearrangement uses TRBV27 and TRBJ2-7, with D tentatively TRBD1 (6 bases). The germline V and J ends were trimmed by 10 bases and 3 bases, with 19 bases remaining between them. The CDR3 covers 14 residues. Per the germline V gene, CDR1 is MNHEY and CDR2 is SMNVEV (reference sequence).

The chain uses TRBV10-1 and TRBJ2-1; TRBD1 agrees at 11 bases. CDR3 length: 16 amino acids. Trimming removed 6 bases from V and 9 bases from J; junction bases left unmatched: 13. Germline V gene sequence: CDR1 WNHNN, CDR2 SYGVQD (reference sequence). The CDR3, as DNA: TGCGCCAGCAGCGTTACCCGGGACAGGGGGAGAGTTGAGCAGTTCTTC. This sequence encodes CASSVTRDRGRVEQFF.